This T cell receptor (beta chain) is drawn from a study of cytomegalovirus exposure and HLA in healthy donors. The PCR made use of 60 Vbeta and 13 Jbeta primers. Here immunoSEQ multiplex PCR was the method, and the copy in TCRdb shows in-frame clones only, minus some. The sample consists of tens of thousands of clones, approximately 79% of them appearing once. This TCR came from a woman in her forties in good health and CMV-seronegative. Material: PBMCs.

Written as DNA, the CDR3 is TGTGCCTGGAGTGGACAGGGGAATCAGCCCCAGCATTTT. It codes for CAWSGQGNQPQHF. The V gene is TRBV30, the J gene TRBJ1-5; 8 bases agree with TRBD1. The CDR3 loop spans 13 amino acids. Germline V gives CDR1 GTSNPN, CDR2 SVGIG (reference sequence). The junction had 0 bases not matched to a gene; V was cut back by 1 base and J by 4 bases.